The 2 T cell receptor beta chains presented below share a single source sample, sequenced in a study of blood T cell repertoires in COVID-19 (dated by TCRdb to 2018 to 2020). Library preparation used the immunoSEQ multiplex PCR assay. In TCRdb, the immuneACCESS table is reduced to in-frame sequences with V and J assigned. These tables do not hold every clone; where another copy was compared, an unresolved V gene accounts for under half, and the others remain unexplained. The sample profile shows a few hundred thousand clones; less than 85% of them were found once. The ten largest clones capture approximately 3.7% of the sample. Sample: peripheral blood. Receptors were obtained from a woman aged 18-29 years with acute or convalescent COVID-19.

The J gene is TRBJ2-5, the V gene TRBV2; 7 bases are shared with TRBD2. V was pared by 4 bases and J by 2 bases, with 7 bases of the junction left unmatched. Germline CDR1 SNHLY, CDR2 FYNNEI. The CDR3 sequence is 15 residues long. The CDR3 DNA reads as TGTGCCAGCAGTGGCCCTAGCGGAGTACAAGAGACCCAGTACTTC. This sequence encodes CASSGPSGVQETQYF.

This clone was picked up one time. The CDR3 loop reads CASSPLERGFTDTQYF. CDR3 bases: TGTGCCAGCAGCCCATTGGAAAGGGGCTTCACAGATACGCAGTATTTT. The V and J genes are TRBV3-1 (or the pseudogene TRBV3-2) and TRBJ2-3, with a possible D match to TRBD1 (5 bases). The CDR3 has 16 residues. The germline gives CDR1 LGHDT, CDR2 YNNKEL (reference sequence). Trimming took off 4 bases at V and 2 bases at J, with 16 bases between the two ends.